Below are 13 T cell receptor beta chains sequenced from a single sample in a study of regulatory T cells in long-lasting Graves disease. Investigators prepared the TCR beta libraries by applying iRepertoire HTBI primers and Arm-PCR of CDR3 regions. MiXCR, run by TCRdb on the multiplex PCR reads, gives a single entry per CDR3 protein. Of 550,000 or so distinct CDR3 sequences listed, around 12% were seen once; the top ten hold roughly 8.9%. As for time point: newly diagnosed GD, antithyroid drugs for less than 3 months. Making the TCR library involved RNA that had been extracted from PBMCs. In addition, the sample was reused for a study of T cells in Graves' hyperthyroidism and ophthalmopathy.

This specimen was peripheral blood mononuclear cells (PBMCs), taken at new diagnosis, from a patient treated with antithyroid drugs. The receptors here all came from a woman in her 30s with Graves disease.

This clonotype showed up many times. The rearrangement uses TRBV19 and TRBJ2-7; no definite D call. This CDR3 has 12 amino acids. The V end was cut by 1 base, the J end by 6 bases, with 7 bases between. CDR1 and CDR2 (germline): LNHDA, SQIVND (reference sequence). The CDR3 sequence: CASSIGSSEQYF. The CDR3 DNA reads TGTGCCAGTAGTATAGGATCGAGCGAGCAGTACTTC. The full variable domain, in which reference TRBV19 and TRBJ2-7 provide the parts outside the CDR3, is DGGITQSPKYLFRKEGQNVTLSCEQNLNHDAMYWYRQDPGQGLRLIYYSQIVNDFQKGDIAEGYSVSREKKESFPLTVTSAQKNPTAFYLCASSIGSSEQYFGPGTRLTVT.

This clonotype was found many times. The V call is TRBV12-3 or TRBV12-4, the J call TRBJ2-7; 8 nucleotides line up with TRBD1. The CDR3 sequence is 13 residues long. The trim removed 2 bases at V and 12 bases at J, leaving 9 bases unmatched. CDR3 residues: CASSLRDRRFSYF. The DNA of the CDR3 is TGTGCCAGCAGTTTACGGGACAGGCGGTTCTCGTACTTC.

This clonotype appeared many times. The chain carries TRBV12-3 or TRBV12-4 and TRBJ2-7, with a possible D match to TRBD1 (6 bases). Trimming took 3 bases from V and 5 from J, leaving 8 bases between them. The CDR3 has 12 amino acids. The CDR3 sequence: CASSFTGNEQYF. The CDR3 DNA reads TGTGCCAGCAGTTTTACAGGGAACGAGCAGTACTTC.

This clonotype was counted at least ten times. This chain connects TRBV7-8 to TRBJ2-3, with D possibly being TRBD1 or TRBD2 (6 bases each). Germline lookup yields CDR1 SGHVS and CDR2 FQNEAQ. Trimming stripped 4 bases from V and 2 bases from J, with 13 bases between. This CDR3 comprises 15 residues. The CDR3: CASSSLGGNTDTQYF. In nucleotides, the CDR3 is TGTGCCAGCAGCTCCTTAGGGGGGAACACAGATACGCAGTATTTT.

This clonotype was detected only a few times. The chain carries TRBV6-2 or TRBV6-3 and TRBJ2-3; D remains unclear. V was pared by 0 bases and J by 4 bases, with 11 bases between. The CDR3 contains 15 residues. CDR1 and CDR2 (germline): MNHEY, SVGEGT. DNA for the CDR3: TGTGCCAGCAGTTACTCAGATCTTTGGTCAGATACGCAGTATTTT. Amino acids: CASSYSDLWSDTQYF.

The CDR3 sequence is CASSIVHVAVYEQYF. CDR3 nucleotides: TGTGCCAGTAGTATAGTACATGTAGCTGTCTACGAGCAGTACTTC. The chain uses TRBV19 and TRBJ2-7; unclear D gene. V was pared by 1 base and J by 3 bases, with 13 bases between. The germline V gene encodes CDR1 LNHDA and CDR2 SQIVND (reference sequence). This CDR3 contains 15 residues. Looking up the rest from reference TRBV19 and TRBJ2-7 gives the full variable domain: DGGITQSPKYLFRKEGQNVTLSCEQNLNHDAMYWYRQDPGQGLRLIYYSQIVNDFQKGDIAEGYSVSREKKESFPLTVTSAQKNPTAFYLCASSIVHVAVYEQYFGPGTRLTVT.

As regards this clonotype: Just one base apart from a much larger clone, this may be a read error. The chain carries TRBV28 and TRBJ2-5; 10 bases fit TRBD2. This CDR3 is 16 amino acids long. Per germline, CDR1 MDHEN and CDR2 SYDVKM. The CDR3 reads CTSRTFLAGGRGVQYF. As DNA, the CDR3 is TGTACCAGCCGGACCTTTTTAGCGGGAGGCCGAGGGGTCCAGTACTTC.

In this sample, this clonotype turned up many times. The rearrangement links TRBV6-5 to TRBJ1-2; D remains unclear. The germline V gene encodes CDR1 MNHEY and CDR2 SVGAGI. This CDR3 is built from 14 residues. V was clipped by 2 bases and J by 8 bases, with 15 bases between them. The DNA for the CDR3 is TGTGCCAGCAGTTACCCCGGGCCAGTGGAGGGCTACACCTTC. Translated, it gives CASSYPGPVEGYTF.

This clonotype was recorded at least ten times. The chain has TRBV7-2 and TRBJ2-5, with D unresolved. Germline CDR1 is SGHTA and CDR2 is FQGNSA. V lost 2 bases to trimming and J lost 5 bases, with 12 bases between them. The CDR3 consists of 14 residues. As DNA, the CDR3 is TGTGCCAGCAGCTTAAGTCCGTTCGGGGAGACCCAGTACTTC. Its protein is CASSLSPFGETQYF.

The rearrangement joins TRBV18 to TRBJ2-7, with 7 bases lining up with TRBD2. Germline V gene data show CDR1 as KGHSH and CDR2 as LQKENI. The CDR3 length is 13 residues. V was clipped by 3 bases and J by 3 bases; unmatched bases: 2. The CDR3 loop reads CASSPGEGYEQYV. CDR3 nucleotide sequence: TGTGCCAGCTCACCGGGGGAGGGCTACGAGCAGTACGTC.

There are a few counts of this clonotype. This rearrangement joins TRBV28 to TRBJ2-2; 10 bases are a match to TRBD2. Unmatched junction bases numbered 18, after V lost 5 bases and J lost 6 bases. Germline V gene data show CDR1 as MDHEN and CDR2 as SYDVKM. CDR3 size: 19 residues. CDR3 loop: CASSDLALAGVGGPGELFF. The CDR3 nucleotides read TGTGCCAGCAGTGACCTCGCTCTAGCGGGAGTAGGAGGTCCCGGGGAGCTGTTTTTT. Variable domain in full (rest from reference TRBV28 and TRBJ2-2): DVKVTQSSRYLVKRTGEKVFLECVQDMDHENMFWYRQDPGLGLRLIYFSYDVKMKEKGDIPEGYSVSREKKERFSLILESASTNQTSMYLCASSDLALAGVGGPGELFFGEGSRLTVL.

This clonotype occurred a few times. This chain uses TRBV19 with TRBJ1-5; D is uncertain. V was trimmed by 2 bases and J by 4 bases, leaving 12 bases between them. The germline CDR1 and CDR2 sequences are LNHDA and SQIVND (reference sequence). CDR3 size: 15 residues. The CDR3 reads CASSISGPLNQPQHF. The CDR3 nucleotides are TGTGCCAGTAGTATATCCGGGCCACTTAATCAGCCCCAGCATTTT.

This clonotype was seen many times. CDR3 amino acids: CASTVSGTGSSPLHF. Written as DNA, the CDR3 is TGTGCCAGCACTGTGTCCGGGACAGGGTCTTCACCCCTCCACTTT. This sequence joins TRBV6-1 and TRBJ1-6, with TRBD1 matching over 9 bases. The germline V gene encodes CDR1 MNHNS and CDR2 SASEGT. V shed 7 bases, J shed 9 bases, and the junction held 10 bases outside the gene matches. The CDR3 runs to 15 residues.